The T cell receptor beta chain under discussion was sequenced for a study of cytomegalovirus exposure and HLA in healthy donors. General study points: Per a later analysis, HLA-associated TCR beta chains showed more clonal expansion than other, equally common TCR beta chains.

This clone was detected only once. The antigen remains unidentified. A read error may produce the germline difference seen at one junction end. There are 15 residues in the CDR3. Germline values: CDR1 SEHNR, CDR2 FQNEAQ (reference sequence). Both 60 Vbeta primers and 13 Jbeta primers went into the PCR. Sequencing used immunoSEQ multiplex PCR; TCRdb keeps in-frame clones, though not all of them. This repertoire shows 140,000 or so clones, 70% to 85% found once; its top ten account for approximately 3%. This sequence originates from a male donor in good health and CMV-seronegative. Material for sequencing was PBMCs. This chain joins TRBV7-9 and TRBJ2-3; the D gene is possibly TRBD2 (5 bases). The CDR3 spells CSSSTRGADTDTQYF. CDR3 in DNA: TGTTCCAGCAGCACCCGGGGAGCAGACACAGATACGCAGTATTTT.